The rows below give T cell receptor beta chains drawn from one sample of a study of OX40 agonist ivuxolimab in advanced cancers. Some clones are missing from TCRdb's copy, which holds only in-frame ones; the method was immunoSEQ multiplex PCR. The table shows tens of thousands of clones, with 91% occurring only once. The material was CD4+ or CD8+ T cells sorted from blood, obtained in a trial of the OX40 agonist ivuxolimab. The source is an adult with an advanced solid tumor such as melanoma, head and neck, liver or kidney cancer. Both conserved end residues are part of each CDR3. D genes are given only for firm matches. Size is stated for part of the rows, as once, few or many counts, or as a class when the clone is expanded.

V	size	J	D	DNA	CDR3
TRBV7-2	.	TRBJ2-3	.	TGTGCCAGCAGCTTAGGTGGCAGAGGCACAGATACGCAGTATTTT	CASSLGGRGTDTQYF
TRBV5-8	.	TRBJ1-4	TRBD1	TGTGCCAGCCAAGGACAGGGAGGTGAAAAACTGTTTTTT	CASQGQGGEKLFF
TRBV4-1	.	TRBJ2-7	TRBD1	TGCGCCAGCAGTCACAGTATTAGACAGGGCGAGAACGAGCAGTACTTC	CASSHSIRQGENEQYF
TRBV6-6	few	TRBJ2-7	.	TGTGCCAGCAGTTACTCGATATATAGACCCGCGCAGTACTTC	CASSYSIYRPAQYF
TRBV7-2	once	TRBJ2-3	.	TGTGCCAGCAGCTTACGGCTAGGGGGAGCGGGTAAAGATACGCAGTATTTT	CASSLRLGGAGKDTQYF
TRBV5-1	.	TRBJ2-7	.	TGCGCCTCCTCCGGCCAGCCCTTGGAGGAGCAGTACTTC	CASSGQPLEEQYF
TRBV28	.	TRBJ1-2	.	TGTGCCAGCAGTTTATCGATGGGTAACTATGGCTACACCTTC	CASSLSMGNYGYTF
TRBV6-6	.	TRBJ2-3	TRBD2	TGTGCCAGCAGGCGGACTAGCGGGACAGATACGCAGTATTTT	CASRRTSGTDTQYF
TRBV18	.	TRBJ1-2	.	TGTGCCAGCTCACCACCGGGCGGGCTTGGCTATGGCTACACCTTC	CASSPPGGLGYGYTF
TRBV18	.	TRBJ1-2	.	TGTGCCAGCTCACCTAATCCGGACAGTGCTAGTGACTATGGCTACACCTTC	CASSPNPDSASDYGYTF
TRBV9	.	TRBJ2-4	TRBD2	TGTGCCAGCTTCGGAGGAACTAGCGGGGGTTGGTTACCTAAAAACATTCAGTACTTC	CASFGGTSGGWLPKNIQYF
TRBV5-1	.	TRBJ1-2	TRBD1	TGCGCCAGCAGCCCACTGACAGGGGAGGGCGGCTACACCTTC	CASSPLTGEGGYTF
TRBV10-3	once	TRBJ1-1	TRBD1	TGTGCCATCAGTGGGACAGGATCCACTGAAGCTTTCTTT	CAISGTGSTEAFF
TRBV19	.	TRBJ2-5	.	TGTGCCAGTAGTATGAGGGACGAAGAGACCCAGTACTTC	CASSMRDEETQYF
TRBV11-1	.	TRBJ1-1	.	TGTGCCAGCAGCTTTCATGCAGGGGTGAACACTGAAGCTTTCTTT	CASSFHAGVNTEAFF
TRBV7-9	.	TRBJ2-1	.	TGTGCCAGCAACCTAAACTTGTGGGGCTCCTACAATGAGCAGTTCTTC	CASNLNLWGSYNEQFF
TRBV11-2	.	TRBJ2-7	.	TGTGCCAGCAGCTTAGGGGCCAATTCCTACGAGCAGTACTTC	CASSLGANSYEQYF
TRBV6-6	.	TRBJ2-5	.	TGTGCCAGCAGTTACGGCGGGCTAGGCCAAGAGACCCAGTACTTC	CASSYGGLGQETQYF
TRBV7-2	.	TRBJ1-4	.	TGTGCCAGCAGCCCTTCCCATCGGAACGCTAATGAAAAACTGTTTTTT	CASSPSHRNANEKLFF
TRBV29-1	.	TRBJ2-5	.	TGCAGCGTGATCGGACAAGATGGAGAGACCCAGTACTTC	CSVIGQDGETQYF
TRBV19	.	TRBJ1-2	.	TGTGCCAGTAGTCGGTTGTATGGCTACACCTTC	CASSRLYGYTF
TRBV12-5	.	TRBJ2-7	.	TGTGCTAGTGGTTTGGTACATCAGGGTTACCACGAGCAGTACTTC	CASGLVHQGYHEQYF
TRBV15	.	TRBJ2-7	.	TGTGCCACCAGCAGAGATCGGGTGGGGGTCAGCGAGCAGTACTTC	CATSRDRVGVSEQYF
TRBV10-3	.	TRBJ2-1	.	TGTGCCATCAGTGCCACTGGCTTGGACAATGAGCAGTTCTTC	CAISATGLDNEQFF
TRBV5-1	.	TRBJ2-5	.	TGCGCCAGCAGCTTGGAACAGCAAGAGACCCAGTACTTC	CASSLEQQETQYF
TRBV4-3	.	TRBJ1-2	.	TGCGCCAGCAGCCAAGATTTAGGGGGTAACTATGGCTACACCTTC	CASSQDLGGNYGYTF
TRBV7-9	.	TRBJ1-2	TRBD1	TGTGCCAGCAGCTCAACAGACAGGGGGCATGGCTACACCTTC	CASSSTDRGHGYTF
TRBV28	.	TRBJ1-2	.	TGTGCCAGCAGTTTAACGGGATCGAATGGCTACACCTTC	CASSLTGSNGYTF
TRBV30	.	TRBJ2-5	TRBD2	TGTGCCTGGAGTGTACCCGTAGGCCTAGCGGGTAACCAAGAGACCCAGTACTTC	CAWSVPVGLAGNQETQYF
TRBV20-1	.	TRBJ2-1	.	TGCAGTGCCCACCCATACAATGAGCAGTTCTTC	CSAHPYNEQFF
TRBV10-3	.	TRBJ2-7	TRBD2	TGTGCCATCAGTGAGGGGGTTAGCGGGAGCTCCTACGAGCAGTACTTC	CAISEGVSGSSYEQYF
TRBV19	.	TRBJ1-5	TRBD1	TGTGCCAGTAAGGAACAGGGGGCTAGCAATCAGCCCCAGCATTTT	CASKEQGASNQPQHF
TRBV9	.	TRBJ2-7	.	TGTGCCAGCAGCCCCCAGGTCGGCTCCTACGAGCAGTACTTC	CASSPQVGSYEQYF
TRBV6-5	.	TRBJ2-2	TRBD2	TGTGCCAGCAGTTCGGCACGGGGGGCCGGGGAGCTGTTTTTT	CASSSARGAGELFF
TRBV7-2	.	TRBJ1-1	.	TGTGCCAGCAGGCGTGGAGGGGGGACTGAAGCTTTCTTT	CASRRGGGTEAFF
TRBV9	.	TRBJ2-4	.	TGTGCCAGCAGCGTAGAACAGTCAGCCAAAAACATTCAGTACTTC	CASSVEQSAKNIQYF
TRBV6-5	.	TRBJ2-1	.	TGTGCCAGCAGTTACTCGGGCGGAAGCTCCTACAATGAGCAGTTCTTC	CASSYSGGSSYNEQFF
TRBV2	.	TRBJ2-2	.	TGTGCCAGCAGTGTCGGTCCAGGCCGGACCGGGGAGCTGTTTTTT	CASSVGPGRTGELFF
TRBV7-9	.	TRBJ2-2	.	TGTGCCAGCAGCACCGGGGGTCCGACCACCGGGGAGCTGTTTTTT	CASSTGGPTTGELFF
TRBV7-9	once	TRBJ2-7	.	TGTGCCAGCAGCTTAACGGAGTCCTACGAGCAGTACTTC	CASSLTESYEQYF
TRBV18	.	TRBJ1-2	TRBD1	TGTGCCAGCTCACCCGACAGGGGAGGTTATGGCTACACCTTC	CASSPDRGGYGYTF
TRBV28	.	TRBJ2-2	TRBD1	TGTGCCACCAACAGGGGGCTGAACACCGGGGAGCTGTTTTTT	CATNRGLNTGELFF
TRBV29-1	once	TRBJ2-2	TRBD2	TGCAGCGTAAGCGGGAGGTTTCCCGGGGAGCTGTTTTTT	CSVSGRFPGELFF
TRBV4-1	few	TRBJ1-2	TRBD1	TGCGCCAGCAGCCAAGGGACAGGCTGGTCTTACACCTTC	CASSQGTGWSYTF
TRBV6-1	.	TRBJ1-1	TRBD1	TGTGCCAGCAGTACCGGACAGGATAGTGGTGAAGCTTTCTTT	CASSTGQDSGEAFF
TRBV29-1	.	TRBJ1-1	.	TGCAGCGTTGATCACGGGACACTGAACACTGAAGCTTTCTTT	CSVDHGTLNTEAFF
TRBV11-2	.	TRBJ1-5	.	TGTGCCAGCAGCTTCGGCCCCGGGTTAAATCAGCCCCAGCATTTT	CASSFGPGLNQPQHF
TRBV28	.	TRBJ2-1	.	TGTGCCAGTAAAGCTCGTCGTGGGGGCAATGAGCAGTTCTTC	CASKARRGGNEQFF
TRBV7-2	.	TRBJ2-7	.	TGTGCCAGCAGCTTAGCTCGGCTAGCGAGCGAGCAGTACTTC	CASSLARLASEQYF
TRBV9	.	TRBJ2-7	.	TGTGCCAGCAGCGCCGGACTCACCAACGCCTACGAGCAGTACTTC	CASSAGLTNAYEQYF
TRBV19	.	TRBJ2-5	TRBD1	TGTGCCAGTAGTGCAGGACAGGGCCCAGAGACCCAGTACTTC	CASSAGQGPETQYF
TRBV7-8	.	TRBJ2-5	TRBD2	TGTGCCAGCAGCCAGGGACTAGCGGGTGGTCAAGAGACCCAGTACTTC	CASSQGLAGGQETQYF
TRBV7-9	.	TRBJ1-5	TRBD1	TGTGCCAGCAGCTTAGAGACAGGGATTAGCAATCAGCCCCAGCATTTT	CASSLETGISNQPQHF
TRBV20-1	.	TRBJ1-2	.	TGCAGCATGCTGGTTAACTATGGCTACACCTTC	CSMLVNYGYTF